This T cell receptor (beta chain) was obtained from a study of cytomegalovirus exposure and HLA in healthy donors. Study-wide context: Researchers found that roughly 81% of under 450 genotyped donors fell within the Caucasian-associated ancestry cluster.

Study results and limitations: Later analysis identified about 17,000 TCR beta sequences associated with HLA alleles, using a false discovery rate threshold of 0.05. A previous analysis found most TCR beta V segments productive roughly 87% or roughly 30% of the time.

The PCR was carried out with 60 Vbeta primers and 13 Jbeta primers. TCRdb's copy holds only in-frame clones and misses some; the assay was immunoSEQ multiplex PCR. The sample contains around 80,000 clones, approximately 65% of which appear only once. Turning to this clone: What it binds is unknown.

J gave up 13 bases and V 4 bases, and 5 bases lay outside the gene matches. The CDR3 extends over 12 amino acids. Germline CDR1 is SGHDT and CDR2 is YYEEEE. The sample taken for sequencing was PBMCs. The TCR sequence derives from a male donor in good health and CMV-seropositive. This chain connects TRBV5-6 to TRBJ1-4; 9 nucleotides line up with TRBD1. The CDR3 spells CASSPGQGILFF. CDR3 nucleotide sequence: TGTGCCAGCAGCCCGGGACAGGGTATACTGTTTTTT.